Listed below are T cell receptor beta chains from one sample, sequenced in a study of radiation and T cells in renal cell carcinoma. Assay used: immunoSEQ multiplex PCR; TCRdb lists only in-frame clones, some missing. The sample includes 120,000 to 150,000 clones, 70% to 90% of them seen just once. The sample consisted of blood, taken from a patient whose treatment included radiotherapy and nephrectomy. The receptors shown here come from a woman in her forties or fifties with renal cell carcinoma. Both conserved end residues are part of each CDR3. Fields, in order: clone size, J gene, D gene, V gene, CDR3 protein, CDR3 DNA. A D gene is named only where the DNA matches it firmly. Clone size is shown for a subset of rows, as once, few, many or a class of expanded clone.

abundance: once; j_gene: TRBJ2-1; d_gene: NA; v_gene: TRBV7-9; CDR3aa: CASSLAGGRSEQFF; CDR3nt: TGTGCCAGCAGCTTAGCGGGGGGGCGATCTGAGCAGTTCTTC
abundance: NA; j_gene: TRBJ2-3; d_gene: NA; v_gene: TRBV5-4; CDR3aa: CASSLLSDWTQYF; CDR3nt: TGTGCCAGCAGCTTGTTGAGCGACTGGACGCAGTATTTT
abundance: NA; j_gene: TRBJ2-7; d_gene: TRBD1; v_gene: TRBV6-6; CDR3aa: CASSYGTGIYEQYF; CDR3nt: TGTGCCAGCAGTTACGGGACAGGGATCTACGAGCAGTACTTC
abundance: few; j_gene: TRBJ2-2; d_gene: TRBD1; v_gene: TRBV2; CDR3aa: CASRQDRDTGELFF; CDR3nt: TGTGCCAGCAGGCAAGACAGGGACACCGGGGAGCTGTTTTTT
abundance: NA; j_gene: TRBJ1-5; d_gene: NA; v_gene: TRBV5-1; CDR3aa: CASSVSTVCDQPQHF; CDR3nt: TGCGCCAGCAGCGTGTCTACAGTGTGTGATCAGCCCCAGCATTTT
abundance: NA; j_gene: TRBJ2-7; d_gene: NA; v_gene: TRBV20-1; CDR3aa: CSAAGGNEQYF; CDR3nt: TGCAGTGCAGCCGGGGGCAACGAGCAGTACTTC
abundance: NA; j_gene: TRBJ2-7; d_gene: TRBD1; v_gene: TRBV27; CDR3aa: CASSIQGAHYEQYF; CDR3nt: TGTGCCAGCAGTATTCAGGGGGCCCACTACGAGCAGTACTTC
abundance: once; j_gene: TRBJ2-7; d_gene: NA; v_gene: TRBV9; CDR3aa: CASSVAGADEQYF; CDR3nt: TGTGCCAGCAGCGTAGCAGGGGCGGACGAGCAGTACTTC
abundance: NA; j_gene: TRBJ2-3; d_gene: TRBD2; v_gene: TRBV7-8; CDR3aa: CASSLPGLAGKPDTQYF; CDR3nt: TGTGCCAGCAGCCTCCCGGGACTAGCGGGGAAGCCAGATACGCAGTATTTT
abundance: NA; j_gene: TRBJ2-7; d_gene: TRBD1; v_gene: TRBV5-1; CDR3aa: CASGLDRGSEQYF; CDR3nt: TGCGCCAGCGGTCTCGACAGGGGGTCCGAGCAGTACTTC
abundance: NA; j_gene: TRBJ2-1; d_gene: TRBD2; v_gene: TRBV5-4; CDR3aa: CASSSGTSGNYNEQFF; CDR3nt: TGTGCCAGCAGCTCCGGGACTAGCGGGAATTACAATGAGCAGTTCTTC
abundance: NA; j_gene: TRBJ1-2; d_gene: TRBD1; v_gene: TRBV4-3; CDR3aa: CASSQGTGGYGYTF; CDR3nt: TGCGCCAGCAGCCAAGGAACAGGGGGCTATGGCTACACCTTC
abundance: few; j_gene: TRBJ1-1; d_gene: NA; v_gene: TRBV7-2; CDR3aa: CASSLETKNTEAFF; CDR3nt: TGTGCCAGCAGCTTAGAGACCAAGAACACTGAAGCTTTCTTT
abundance: NA; j_gene: TRBJ1-1; d_gene: NA; v_gene: TRBV30; CDR3aa: CAWSTGLNTEAFF; CDR3nt: TGTGCCTGGAGTACAGGATTGAACACTGAAGCTTTCTTT
abundance: once; j_gene: TRBJ2-5; d_gene: NA; v_gene: TRBV5-1; CDR3aa: CASSRDMQETQYF; CDR3nt: TGCGCCAGCAGCCGGGACATGCAAGAGACCCAGTACTTC
abundance: NA; j_gene: TRBJ1-3; d_gene: TRBD1; v_gene: TRBV9; CDR3aa: CASSVATGTNTIYF; CDR3nt: TGTGCCAGCAGCGTAGCGACAGGGACGAACACCATATATTTT
abundance: NA; j_gene: TRBJ2-7; d_gene: NA; v_gene: TRBV6-5; CDR3aa: CASSYIRGWTNYEQYF; CDR3nt: TGTGCCAGCAGTTACATTAGGGGCTGGACCAACTACGAGCAGTACTTC
abundance: once; j_gene: TRBJ1-1; d_gene: NA; v_gene: TRBV27; CDR3aa: CASSPGTRMNTEAFF; CDR3nt: TGTGCCAGCAGTCCCGGGACACGGATGAACACTGAAGCTTTCTTT
abundance: NA; j_gene: TRBJ2-7; d_gene: TRBD1; v_gene: TRBV18; CDR3aa: CASSPNRGPSEQYF; CDR3nt: TGTGCCAGCTCACCAAACAGGGGGCCCAGCGAGCAGTACTTC
abundance: NA; j_gene: TRBJ1-5; d_gene: TRBD1; v_gene: TRBV2; CDR3aa: CASKAGTGGPGPQHF; CDR3nt: TGTGCCAGCAAGGCAGGGACAGGGGGCCCTGGGCCCCAGCATTTT
abundance: NA; j_gene: TRBJ1-2; d_gene: TRBD1; v_gene: TRBV30; CDR3aa: CAWWDRSNYGYTF; CDR3nt: TGTGCCTGGTGGGACAGGTCGAACTATGGCTACACCTTC
abundance: NA; j_gene: TRBJ2-2; d_gene: NA; v_gene: TRBV18; CDR3aa: CASSKTESNTGELFF; CDR3nt: TGTGCCAGCTCAAAGACAGAGTCGAACACCGGGGAGCTGTTTTTT
abundance: NA; j_gene: TRBJ2-3; d_gene: NA; v_gene: TRBV4-3; CDR3aa: CASSQDPRATDTQYF; CDR3nt: TGCGCCAGCAGCCAAGATCCCCGGGCCACAGATACGCAGTATTTT
abundance: NA; j_gene: TRBJ2-7; d_gene: NA; v_gene: TRBV5-4; CDR3aa: CASSLPDSEQYF; CDR3nt: TGTGCCAGCAGCTTGCCTGACAGCGAGCAGTACTTC
abundance: NA; j_gene: TRBJ2-1; d_gene: TRBD2; v_gene: TRBV7-2; CDR3aa: CASSLQAGASYNEQFF; CDR3nt: TGTGCCAGCAGCTTACAAGCGGGAGCCTCCTACAATGAGCAGTTCTTC
abundance: once; j_gene: TRBJ2-3; d_gene: NA; v_gene: TRBV7-9; CDR3aa: CASSLYSGGNTDTQYF; CDR3nt: TGTGCCAGCAGCTTATACAGTGGGGGCAACACAGATACGCAGTATTTT
abundance: NA; j_gene: TRBJ1-3; d_gene: NA; v_gene: TRBV11-2; CDR3aa: CASSLRGLGNTIYF; CDR3nt: TGTGCCAGCAGCCTCCGGGGGCTCGGAAACACCATATATTTT
abundance: NA; j_gene: TRBJ1-2; d_gene: NA; v_gene: TRBV7-2; CDR3aa: CASSYPGLVYGYTF; CDR3nt: TGTGCCAGCAGCTACCCGGGGTTGGTCTATGGCTACACCTTC
abundance: NA; j_gene: TRBJ2-2; d_gene: TRBD2; v_gene: TRBV7-9; CDR3aa: CASSPLAGRGELFF; CDR3nt: TGTGCCAGCAGCCCACTAGCGGGGCGTGGGGAGCTGTTTTTT
abundance: NA; j_gene: TRBJ1-1; d_gene: NA; v_gene: TRBV7-6; CDR3aa: CASSNDPGTEAFF; CDR3nt: TGTGCCAGCAGCAATGACCCGGGGACTGAAGCTTTCTTT
abundance: NA; j_gene: TRBJ2-3; d_gene: TRBD2; v_gene: TRBV5-4; CDR3aa: CASSSTSGVTDTQYF; CDR3nt: TGTGCCAGCAGCTCGACTAGCGGGGTCACAGATACGCAGTATTTT
abundance: NA; j_gene: TRBJ2-7; d_gene: TRBD2; v_gene: TRBV4-2; CDR3aa: CASSRRGLAGGEQYF; CDR3nt: TGTGCCAGCAGCCGAAGGGGACTAGCGGGAGGGGAGCAGTACTTC
abundance: few; j_gene: TRBJ1-1; d_gene: NA; v_gene: TRBV7-2; CDR3aa: CASSSGQRNTEAFF; CDR3nt: TGTGCCAGCAGCTCAGGACAGAGAAACACTGAAGCTTTCTTT
abundance: NA; j_gene: TRBJ1-5; d_gene: TRBD1; v_gene: TRBV19; CDR3aa: CASSMSGGRVSNQPQHF; CDR3nt: TGTGCCAGTAGTATGTCAGGGGGTAGGGTAAGCAATCAGCCCCAGCATTTT
abundance: NA; j_gene: TRBJ2-1; d_gene: TRBD2; v_gene: TRBV7-2; CDR3aa: CASSQSVAGGNEQFF; CDR3nt: TGTGCCAGCAGCCAGTCAGTAGCGGGAGGCAATGAGCAGTTCTTC
abundance: NA; j_gene: TRBJ2-5; d_gene: TRBD2; v_gene: TRBV2; CDR3aa: CASSGLTSGDQETQYF; CDR3nt: TGTGCCAGCAGTGGACTGACTAGCGGGGATCAAGAGACCCAGTACTTC
abundance: NA; j_gene: TRBJ1-1; d_gene: TRBD1; v_gene: TRBV6-5; CDR3aa: CASSYRQGAVGEAFF; CDR3nt: TGTGCCAGCAGTTACCGACAGGGGGCAGTGGGTGAAGCTTTCTTT
abundance: once; j_gene: TRBJ2-7; d_gene: TRBD1; v_gene: TRBV4-3; CDR3aa: CASSKGQGAYEQYF; CDR3nt: TGCGCCAGCAGCAAGGGACAGGGGGCCTACGAGCAGTACTTC
abundance: NA; j_gene: TRBJ1-2; d_gene: NA; v_gene: TRBV7-7; CDR3aa: CASSLVGVGGTYGYTF; CDR3nt: TGTGCCAGCAGCTTAGTAGGGGTTGGGGGTACCTATGGCTACACCTTC
abundance: NA; j_gene: TRBJ2-1; d_gene: NA; v_gene: TRBV5-4; CDR3aa: CASSSGHINEQFF; CDR3nt: TGTGCCAGCAGCTCGGGTCACATCAATGAGCAGTTCTTC
abundance: NA; j_gene: TRBJ1-5; d_gene: NA; v_gene: TRBV2; CDR3aa: CASSERTIRNQPQHF; CDR3nt: TGTGCCAGCAGTGAACGGACAATAAGGAATCAGCCCCAGCATTTT
abundance: NA; j_gene: TRBJ2-2; d_gene: NA; v_gene: TRBV2; CDR3aa: CASSAEVPGELFF; CDR3nt: TGTGCCAGCAGTGCGGAGGTCCCCGGGGAGCTGTTTTTT
abundance: NA; j_gene: TRBJ2-7; d_gene: NA; v_gene: TRBV29-1; CDR3aa: CSVAGGYSEQYF; CDR3nt: TGCAGCGTTGCCGGTGGGTACAGCGAGCAGTACTTC
abundance: NA; j_gene: TRBJ2-7; d_gene: NA; v_gene: TRBV10-2; CDR3aa: CASKDRSYEQYF; CDR3nt: TGCGCCAGCAAAGATAGGTCCTACGAGCAGTACTTC
abundance: NA; j_gene: TRBJ2-1; d_gene: TRBD1; v_gene: TRBV5-1; CDR3aa: CASSPGTGAGEQFF; CDR3nt: TGCGCCAGCAGCCCTGGGACAGGGGCTGGTGAGCAGTTCTTC
abundance: NA; j_gene: TRBJ2-1; d_gene: TRBD2; v_gene: TRBV9; CDR3aa: CASSVGRSGGAVEQFF; CDR3nt: TGTGCCAGCAGCGTAGGACGTAGCGGGGGGGCCGTTGAGCAGTTCTTC
abundance: NA; j_gene: TRBJ2-7; d_gene: NA; v_gene: TRBV9; CDR3aa: CASSPSTGVSLESNYEQYF; CDR3nt: TGTGCCAGCAGCCCATCGACAGGAGTCAGCCTAGAAAGCAACTACGAGCAGTACTTC
abundance: NA; j_gene: TRBJ1-1; d_gene: NA; v_gene: TRBV6-6; CDR3aa: CASSYSRGSEAFF; CDR3nt: TGTGCCAGCAGTTACTCTCGGGGTTCTGAAGCTTTCTTT
abundance: NA; j_gene: TRBJ1-3; d_gene: NA; v_gene: TRBV9; CDR3aa: CASSVTQEWAGNTIYF; CDR3nt: TGTGCCAGCAGCGTCACACAGGAATGGGCTGGAAACACCATATATTTT